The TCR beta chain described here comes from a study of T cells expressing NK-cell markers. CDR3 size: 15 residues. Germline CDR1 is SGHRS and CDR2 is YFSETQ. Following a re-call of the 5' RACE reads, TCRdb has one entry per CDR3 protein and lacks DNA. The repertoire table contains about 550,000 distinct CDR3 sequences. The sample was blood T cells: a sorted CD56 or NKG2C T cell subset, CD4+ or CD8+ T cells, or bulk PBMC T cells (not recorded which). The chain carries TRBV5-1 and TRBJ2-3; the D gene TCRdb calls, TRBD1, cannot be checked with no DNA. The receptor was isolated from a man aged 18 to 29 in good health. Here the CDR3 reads CASSLRTDPTDTQYF.